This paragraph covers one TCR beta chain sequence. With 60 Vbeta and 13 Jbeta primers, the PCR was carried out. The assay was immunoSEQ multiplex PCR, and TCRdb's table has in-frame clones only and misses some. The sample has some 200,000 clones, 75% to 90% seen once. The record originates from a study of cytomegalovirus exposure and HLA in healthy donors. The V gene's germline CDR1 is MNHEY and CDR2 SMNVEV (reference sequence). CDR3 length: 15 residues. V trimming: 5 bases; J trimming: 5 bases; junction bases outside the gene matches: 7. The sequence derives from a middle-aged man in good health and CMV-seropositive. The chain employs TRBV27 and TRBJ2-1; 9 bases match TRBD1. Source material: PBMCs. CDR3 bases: TGTGCCAGCAGTCCGGGGACAGGGAATCACAATGAGCAGTTCTTC. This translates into CASSPGTGNHNEQFF.